These T cell receptor beta chains were read from a single sample in a study of vaccination and CD4 T cells after COVID-19. TCRdb passed the PCR reads through MiXCR, listing each CDR3 protein once. The table lists 11,000 to 15,000 distinct CDR3 sequences, roughly 50% of them singletons. These receptors' targets are unknown. The specimen sequenced was CD4+ T cells from blood, cultured in vitro. The receptors come from a human donor who had recovered from COVID-19. The CDR3 runs from the conserved cysteine through the conserved F or W. The D gene is left open where the match is weak. Clone sizes are given selectively: once, few, many, or a class where the clone is expanded.

CDR3aa: CASSSALAGVADTQYF; CDR3nt: TGCGCCAGCAGCTCCGCACTAGCGGGAGTTGCGGATACGCAGTATTTT; j_gene: TRBJ2-3; d_gene: TRBD2; v_gene: TRBV5-1; abundance: NA
CDR3aa: CASSSPRGRGANIQYF; CDR3nt: TGTGCCAGCAGTTCCCCCCGGGGGCGGGGGGCAAACATTCAGTACTTC; j_gene: TRBJ2-4; d_gene: TRBD2; v_gene: TRBV6-2/TRBV6-3; abundance: NA
CDR3aa: CATRNSLNSPLHF; CDR3nt: TGTGCCACCCGAAATTCCCTTAATTCACCCCTCCACTTT; j_gene: TRBJ1-6; d_gene: NA; v_gene: TRBV27; abundance: NA
CDR3aa: CASSRFEVSSYNEQFF; CDR3nt: TGTGCCAGCAGTCGCTTTGAGGTTAGCTCCTACAATGAGCAGTTCTTC; j_gene: TRBJ2-1; d_gene: NA; v_gene: TRBV6-2/TRBV6-3; abundance: NA
CDR3aa: CASSYSGQVNYGYTF; CDR3nt: TGTGCCAGCAGTTACTCGGGACAGGTCAACTATGGCTACACCTTC; j_gene: TRBJ1-2; d_gene: TRBD1; v_gene: TRBV6-2/TRBV6-3; abundance: few
CDR3aa: CSATVPLGSGAYNEQFF; CDR3nt: TGCAGTGCTACTGTCCCCCTGGGCAGCGGTGCCTACAATGAGCAGTTCTTC; j_gene: TRBJ2-1; d_gene: NA; v_gene: TRBV20-1; abundance: NA
CDR3aa: CASNGGNHGGGPYGYTF; CDR3nt: TGTGCCAGCAATGGGGGTAACCACGGTGGTGGTCCCTATGGCTACACCTTC; j_gene: TRBJ1-2; d_gene: NA; v_gene: TRBV6-1; abundance: NA
CDR3aa: CSAPGRGQPQHF; CDR3nt: TGCAGTGCACCGGGAAGAGGCCAGCCCCAGCATTTT; j_gene: TRBJ1-5; d_gene: NA; v_gene: TRBV20-1; abundance: NA
CDR3aa: CASSTGPTRSGANVLTF; CDR3nt: TGTGCCAGCAGTACCGGGCCTACTCGGTCTGGGGCCAACGTCCTGACTTTC; j_gene: TRBJ2-6; d_gene: NA; v_gene: TRBV11-1; abundance: NA
CDR3aa: CASSSGTGLSYEQYF; CDR3nt: TGTGCCAGTAGTTCGGGGACAGGCCTCTCCTACGAGCAGTACTTC; j_gene: TRBJ2-7; d_gene: TRBD1; v_gene: TRBV19; abundance: NA
CDR3aa: CASSWAEPNYGYTF; CDR3nt: TGTGCCAGCAGCTGGGCAGAACCTAACTATGGCTACACCTTC; j_gene: TRBJ1-2; d_gene: NA; v_gene: TRBV7-2; abundance: few
CDR3aa: CASIGPRRVYGYTF; CDR3nt: TGTGCCAGCATAGGGCCCCGACGGGTCTATGGCTACACCTTC; j_gene: TRBJ1-2; d_gene: NA; v_gene: TRBV7-2; abundance: NA
CDR3aa: CASKETWTGINSPLHF; CDR3nt: TGTGCCAGCAAGGAAACTTGGACAGGGATTAATTCACCCCTCCACTTT; j_gene: TRBJ1-6; d_gene: NA; v_gene: TRBV21-1; abundance: NA
CDR3aa: CASSYALTSGRTGELFF; CDR3nt: TGTGCCAGCAGTTACGCCCTAACTAGCGGGCGCACCGGGGAGCTGTTTTTT; j_gene: TRBJ2-2; d_gene: TRBD2; v_gene: TRBV6-5; abundance: NA
CDR3aa: CASSLSGVRRSNQPQHF; CDR3nt: TGTGCCAGCAGTTTATCAGGGGTGAGGCGGAGCAATCAGCCCCAGCATTTT; j_gene: TRBJ1-5; d_gene: NA; v_gene: TRBV28; abundance: few
CDR3aa: CASSSGTGGNTIYF; CDR3nt: TGTGCCAGCAGCTCCGGGACTGGTGGAAACACCATATATTTT; j_gene: TRBJ1-3; d_gene: NA; v_gene: TRBV7-2; abundance: once
CDR3aa: CASSPTLRYGYTF; CDR3nt: TGTGCCAGCAGCCCCACTCTCCGCTATGGCTACACCTTC; j_gene: TRBJ1-2; d_gene: NA; v_gene: TRBV12-3/TRBV12-4; abundance: NA
CDR3aa: CASSSSRNTEAFF; CDR3nt: TGTGCCAGCAGTTCATCCAGGAACACTGAAGCTTTCTTT; j_gene: TRBJ1-1; d_gene: NA; v_gene: TRBV14; abundance: NA
CDR3aa: CASSQARAGGTLHF; CDR3nt: TGTGCCAGCAGCCAAGCCAGGGCCGGGGGAACCCTCCACTTT; j_gene: TRBJ1-6; d_gene: NA; v_gene: TRBV4-2; abundance: NA
CDR3aa: CASSLSLAGGTDTQYF; CDR3nt: TGTGCCAGCAGTTTAAGCCTAGCGGGAGGCACAGATACGCAGTATTTT; j_gene: TRBJ2-3; d_gene: TRBD2; v_gene: TRBV28; abundance: NA
CDR3aa: CAIRAGLAGGGIGYNEQFF; CDR3nt: TGTGCCATCAGAGCTGGACTAGCGGGAGGAGGAATAGGGTACAATGAGCAGTTCTTC; j_gene: TRBJ2-1; d_gene: TRBD2; v_gene: TRBV10-3; abundance: once
CDR3aa: CASSTFDGNSPLHF; CDR3nt: TGTGCCAGTAGTACGTTTGACGGAAATTCACCCCTCCACTTT; j_gene: TRBJ1-6; d_gene: NA; v_gene: TRBV19; abundance: NA
CDR3aa: CATSINRGGTDTQYF; CDR3nt: TGTGCCACCAGCATTAATCGTGGCGGCACAGATACGCAGTATTTT; j_gene: TRBJ2-3; d_gene: NA; v_gene: TRBV15; abundance: NA
CDR3aa: CASSEVENQPQHF; CDR3nt: TGTGCCAGCAGTGAAGTTGAGAATCAGCCCCAGCATTTT; j_gene: TRBJ1-5; d_gene: NA; v_gene: TRBV2; abundance: once